This entry describes one T cell receptor (beta chain). Its specificity is not known. With ipilimumab providing CTLA-4 blockade, focal radiation was administered to patients who had chemo-refractory metastatic non-small-cell lung cancer. The data derive from a study of radiotherapy plus CTLA-4 blockade in lung cancer. Findings and limits, study-wide: In blood, tumor-derived TCR clones expanded after radiotherapy plus ipilimumab.

The assay was immunoSEQ multiplex PCR, and TCRdb's table has in-frame clones only and misses some. The table has tens of thousands of clones, about 77% seen once. The clonotype was recovered from a human donor with non-small cell lung cancer whose response to radiotherapy plus ipilimumab could not be evaluated. This material consisted of peripheral blood, taken from a patient treated with radiotherapy plus ipilimumab.

The CDR3 reads CAWSRAGGYNEQFF. CDR3 DNA sequence: TGTGCCTGGAGCCGAGCGGGGGGATACAATGAGCAGTTCTTC. The chain recombines TRBV30 with TRBJ2-1; TRBD2 agrees at 9 bases. The CDR3 totals 14 residues. Losses at the gene ends were 3 bases for V and 4 bases for J; bases not matched to a gene: 4. CDR1 GTSNPN and CDR2 SVGIG come from the germline V gene (reference sequence).